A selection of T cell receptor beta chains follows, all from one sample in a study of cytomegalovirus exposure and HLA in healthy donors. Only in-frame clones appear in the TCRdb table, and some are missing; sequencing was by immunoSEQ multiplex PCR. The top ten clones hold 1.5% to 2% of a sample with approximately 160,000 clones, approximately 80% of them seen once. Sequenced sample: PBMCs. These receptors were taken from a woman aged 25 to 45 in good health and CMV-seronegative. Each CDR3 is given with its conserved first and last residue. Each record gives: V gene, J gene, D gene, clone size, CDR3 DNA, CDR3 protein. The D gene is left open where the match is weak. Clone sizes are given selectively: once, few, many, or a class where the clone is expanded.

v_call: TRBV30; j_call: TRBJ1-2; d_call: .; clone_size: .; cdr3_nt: TGTGCCTGGAACGGGGATGATACCTATGGCTACACCTTC; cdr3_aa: CAWNGDDTYGYTF
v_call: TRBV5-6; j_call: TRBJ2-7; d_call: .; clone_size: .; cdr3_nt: TGTGCCAGCAGCCTCATGGGGGCCTGGGCCTACGAGCAGTACTTC; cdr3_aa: CASSLMGAWAYEQYF
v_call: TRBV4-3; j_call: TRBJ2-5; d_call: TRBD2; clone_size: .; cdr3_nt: TGCGCCAGCAGCCAAGCAGGCGGGAGTTCAGAAGAGACCCAGTACTTC; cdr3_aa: CASSQAGGSSEETQYF
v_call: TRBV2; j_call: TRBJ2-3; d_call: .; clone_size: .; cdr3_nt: TGTGCCAGCAGTGAGGGTGGTGCGGTGACAGATACGCAGTATTTT; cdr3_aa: CASSEGGAVTDTQYF
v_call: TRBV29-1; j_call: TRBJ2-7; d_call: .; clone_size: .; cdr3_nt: TGCAGCGTTGGGTCCTACGAGCAGTACTTC; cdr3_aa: CSVGSYEQYF
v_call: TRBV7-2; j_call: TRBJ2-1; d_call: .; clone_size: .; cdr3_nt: TGTGCCAGCAGCTTAGCTAGCGACTCCTACAATGAGCAGTTCTTC; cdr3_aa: CASSLASDSYNEQFF
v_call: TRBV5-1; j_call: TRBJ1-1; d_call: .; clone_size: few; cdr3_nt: TGCGCCAGCAGCCCGAGACAGGAAACTGAAGCTTTCTTT; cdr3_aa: CASSPRQETEAFF
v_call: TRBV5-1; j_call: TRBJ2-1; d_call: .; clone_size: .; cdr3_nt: TGCGCCAGCAGCTTGGATCCTAGCAGGGAGCAGTTCTTC; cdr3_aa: CASSLDPSREQFF
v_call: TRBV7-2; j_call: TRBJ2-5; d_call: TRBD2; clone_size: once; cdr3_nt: TGTGCCAGCGGCGGGCTAAGCGGGATGGAGGAGACCCAGTACTTC; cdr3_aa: CASGGLSGMEETQYF
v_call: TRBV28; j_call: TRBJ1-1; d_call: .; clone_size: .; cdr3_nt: TGTGCCAGCAGTTTTTGGGGCAGGGGTCCCCCGCTGGGCACTGAAGCTTTCTTT; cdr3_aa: CASSFWGRGPPLGTEAFF
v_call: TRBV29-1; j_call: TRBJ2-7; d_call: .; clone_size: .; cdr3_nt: TGCAGCGTTGAGACTAGATCCTACGAGCAGTACTTC; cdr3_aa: CSVETRSYEQYF
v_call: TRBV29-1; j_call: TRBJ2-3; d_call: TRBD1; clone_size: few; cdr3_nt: TGCAGCGTTGATGGGTTAAGTAGGGGGCGCGCAGATACGCAGTATTTT; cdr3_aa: CSVDGLSRGRADTQYF
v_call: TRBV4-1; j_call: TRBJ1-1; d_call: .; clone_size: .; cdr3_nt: TGCGCCAGCAGCCAGAGCGGGACACCGAACACTGAAGCTTTCTTT; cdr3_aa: CASSQSGTPNTEAFF
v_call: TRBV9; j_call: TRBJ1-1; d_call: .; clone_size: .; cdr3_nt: TGTGCCAGCAGCCATCGCGGGGGCGGGGTGGGTGAAGCTTTCTTT; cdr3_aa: CASSHRGGGVGEAFF
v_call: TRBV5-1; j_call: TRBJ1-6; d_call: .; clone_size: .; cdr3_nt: TGCGCCAGCAGCGTAGTAGACAGGTTCAGCTCACCCCTCCACTTT; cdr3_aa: CASSVVDRFSSPLHF
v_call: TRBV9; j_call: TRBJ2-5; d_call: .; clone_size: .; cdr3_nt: TGTGCCAGCAGCCCAGTAGCCGAAGGAAAGACCCAGTACTTC; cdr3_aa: CASSPVAEGKTQYF
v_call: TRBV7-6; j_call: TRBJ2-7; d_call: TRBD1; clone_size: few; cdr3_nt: TGTGCCAGCAGCTGGGGGGGACAGGGGTACGAGCAGTACTTC; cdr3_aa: CASSWGGQGYEQYF
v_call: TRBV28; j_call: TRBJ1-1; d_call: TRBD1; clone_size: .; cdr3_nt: TGTGCCAGCGGGCTCCTCGGACAGGAGGGAGCCCAAGCTTTCTTT; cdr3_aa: CASGLLGQEGAQAFF
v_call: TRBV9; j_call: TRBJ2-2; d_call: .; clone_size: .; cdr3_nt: TGTGCCAGCCACGATAGAGGTCTAGCAGCGAACACCGGGGAGCTGTTTTTT; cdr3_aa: CASHDRGLAANTGELFF
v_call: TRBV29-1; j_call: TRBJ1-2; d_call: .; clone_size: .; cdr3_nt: TGCAGCTCCTCTGAGGGCTTACAGTACTATGGCTACACCTTC; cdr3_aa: CSSSEGLQYYGYTF
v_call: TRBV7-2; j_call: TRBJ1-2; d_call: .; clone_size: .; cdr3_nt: TGTGCCAGCAGCCCCTTAACAGCCTATGGCTACACCTTC; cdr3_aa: CASSPLTAYGYTF
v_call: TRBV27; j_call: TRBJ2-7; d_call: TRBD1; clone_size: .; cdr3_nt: TGTGCCAGCAGTTTCAGGGGGTACGAGCAGTACTTC; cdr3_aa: CASSFRGYEQYF
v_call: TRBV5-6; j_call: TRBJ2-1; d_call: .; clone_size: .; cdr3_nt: TGTGCCAGCAGCTTTCCGCCCTCCCAGAGGAATGAGCAGTTCTTC; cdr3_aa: CASSFPPSQRNEQFF
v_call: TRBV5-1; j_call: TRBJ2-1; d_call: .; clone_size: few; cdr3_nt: TGCGCCAGCAGCTTGGGACAGGATCAGCAGTTCTTC; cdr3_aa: CASSLGQDQQFF
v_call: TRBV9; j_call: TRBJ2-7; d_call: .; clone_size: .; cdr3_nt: TGTGCCAGCAGCATCAGGGTTGGTCCCTACGAGCAGTACTTC; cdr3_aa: CASSIRVGPYEQYF
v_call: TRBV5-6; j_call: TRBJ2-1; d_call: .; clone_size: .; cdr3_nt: TGTGCCAGCAGCTTGCTTTGGCGGGCGTCCTACAATGAGCAGTTCTTC; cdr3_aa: CASSLLWRASYNEQFF
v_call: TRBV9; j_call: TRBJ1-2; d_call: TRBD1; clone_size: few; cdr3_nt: TGTGCCAGCAGCGCCCACCTGACAGGGGGAAAGAACTATGGCTACACCTTC; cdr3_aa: CASSAHLTGGKNYGYTF
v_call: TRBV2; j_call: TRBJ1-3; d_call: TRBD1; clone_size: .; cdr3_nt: TGTGCCAGCAGCGCTGGACAGGGGAACACCATATATTTT; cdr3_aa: CASSAGQGNTIYF
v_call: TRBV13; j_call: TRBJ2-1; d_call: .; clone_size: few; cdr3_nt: TGTGCCAGCAGTAGGGGGGAGGGCCCCAATGAGCAGTTCTTC; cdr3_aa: CASSRGEGPNEQFF
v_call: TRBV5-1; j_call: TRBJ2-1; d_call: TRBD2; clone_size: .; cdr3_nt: TGCGCCAGCAGCTTCTTATGGGGGGGTGAGCAGTTCTTC; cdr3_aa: CASSFLWGGEQFF
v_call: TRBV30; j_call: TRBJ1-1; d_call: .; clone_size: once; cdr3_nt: TGTGCCTGGAGTGTAGGGGCGGACACTGAAGCTTTCTTT; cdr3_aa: CAWSVGADTEAFF
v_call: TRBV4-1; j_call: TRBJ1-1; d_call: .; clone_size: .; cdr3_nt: TGCGCCAGCAGCCCCCCCGCAGGCTGGGGGGACACTGAAGCTTTCTTT; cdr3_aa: CASSPPAGWGDTEAFF
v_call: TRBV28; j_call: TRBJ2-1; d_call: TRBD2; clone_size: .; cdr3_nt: TGTGCCAGCAGCTCAAGCGGGACGGTAAGCAATGAGCAGTTCTTC; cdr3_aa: CASSSSGTVSNEQFF
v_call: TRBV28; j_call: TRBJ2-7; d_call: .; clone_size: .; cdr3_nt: TGTGCCAGCAGCTCGGTGTCGACAGCCCAGTACTTC; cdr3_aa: CASSSVSTAQYF
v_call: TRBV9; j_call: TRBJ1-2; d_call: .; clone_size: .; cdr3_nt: TGTGCCAGCAGCGCCTACCCGGGGTCCTATGGCTACACCTTC; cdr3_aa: CASSAYPGSYGYTF
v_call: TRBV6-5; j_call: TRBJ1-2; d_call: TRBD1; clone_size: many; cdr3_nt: TGTGCCAGCAGTTACATAAGGACAGGGGGGGGCTATGGCTACACCTTC; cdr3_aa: CASSYIRTGGGYGYTF
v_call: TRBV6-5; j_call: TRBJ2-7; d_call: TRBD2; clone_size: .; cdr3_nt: TGTGCCAGCAGGACTAGCGGGGGGTCCTACGAGCAGTACTTC; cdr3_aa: CASRTSGGSYEQYF
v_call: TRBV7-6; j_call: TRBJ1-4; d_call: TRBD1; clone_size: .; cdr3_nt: TGTGCCAGCAGCAGACAGGGAAGTAATGAAAAACTGTTTTTT; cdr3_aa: CASSRQGSNEKLFF
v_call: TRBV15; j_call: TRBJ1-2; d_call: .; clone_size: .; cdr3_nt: TGTGCCACCAGCAGAGCCGGACATACAGGGAACTATGGCTACACCTTC; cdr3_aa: CATSRAGHTGNYGYTF
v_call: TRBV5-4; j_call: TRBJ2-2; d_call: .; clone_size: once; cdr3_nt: TGTGCCAGCAGCTTGTGGGGGCCAAACACCGGGGAGCTGTTTTTT; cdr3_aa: CASSLWGPNTGELFF
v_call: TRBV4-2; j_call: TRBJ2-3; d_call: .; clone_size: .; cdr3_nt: TGTGCCAGCAGCCAAGACGTTAGCACAGATACGCAGTATTTT; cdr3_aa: CASSQDVSTDTQYF
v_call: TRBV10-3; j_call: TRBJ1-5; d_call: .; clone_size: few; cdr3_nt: TGTGCCATACGGGGGGATAGCAATCAGCCCCAGCATTTT; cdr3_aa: CAIRGDSNQPQHF
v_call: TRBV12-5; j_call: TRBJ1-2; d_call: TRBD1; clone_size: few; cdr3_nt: TGTGCTAGTGCCCTGGACAGGGCAAGTGGCTACACCTTC; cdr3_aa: CASALDRASGYTF
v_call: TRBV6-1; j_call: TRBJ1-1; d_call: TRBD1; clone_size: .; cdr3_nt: TGTGCCAGCAGTGTCGGGACAGTAAGTGTCTTT; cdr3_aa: CASSVGTVSVF
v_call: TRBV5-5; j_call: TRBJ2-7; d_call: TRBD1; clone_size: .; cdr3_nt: TGTGCCAGCAGCTTGGCTGGGACAGGACCCGACGAGCAGTACTTC; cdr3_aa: CASSLAGTGPDEQYF
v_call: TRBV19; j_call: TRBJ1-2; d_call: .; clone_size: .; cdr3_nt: TGTGCCAGTAGTATCCTGGAGCCTTATGGCTACACCTTC; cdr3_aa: CASSILEPYGYTF
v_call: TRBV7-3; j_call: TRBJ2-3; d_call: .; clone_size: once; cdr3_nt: TGTGCCAGCAGCCCGGGATTTCGCACAGATACGCAGTATTTT; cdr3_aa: CASSPGFRTDTQYF
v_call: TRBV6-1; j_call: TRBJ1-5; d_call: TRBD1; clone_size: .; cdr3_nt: TGTGCCAGCAGCTTCGGACAGGGGGCGCCTCAGCCCCAGCATTTT; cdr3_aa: CASSFGQGAPQPQHF
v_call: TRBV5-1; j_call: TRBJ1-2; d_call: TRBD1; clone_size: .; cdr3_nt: TGCGCCAGCAGCCCGACAGGGTGGGACTATGGCTACACCTTC; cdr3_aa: CASSPTGWDYGYTF
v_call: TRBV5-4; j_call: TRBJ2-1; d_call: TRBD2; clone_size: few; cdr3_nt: TGTGCCAGCAGCCCGACTAGCGGGGGGGCTATGTACAATGAGCAGTTCTTC; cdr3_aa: CASSPTSGGAMYNEQFF